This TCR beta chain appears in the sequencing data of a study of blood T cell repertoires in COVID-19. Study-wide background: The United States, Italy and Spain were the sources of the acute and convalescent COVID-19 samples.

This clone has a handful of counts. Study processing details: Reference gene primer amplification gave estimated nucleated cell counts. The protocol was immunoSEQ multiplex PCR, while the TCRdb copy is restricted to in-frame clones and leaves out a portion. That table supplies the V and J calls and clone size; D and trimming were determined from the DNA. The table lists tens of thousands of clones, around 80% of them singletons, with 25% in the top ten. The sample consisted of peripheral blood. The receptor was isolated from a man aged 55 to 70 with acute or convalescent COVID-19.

The CDR3: CASRPDRKSYGYTF. CDR3 DNA: TGTGCCAGCAGACCTGACAGAAAATCCTATGGCTACACCTTC. The chain links TRBV6-5 to TRBJ1-2; tentatively, D is TRBD1 (5 bases). Trimming pared 6 bases from V and 4 bases from J, leaving 15 bases between. Germline lookup yields CDR1 MNHEY and CDR2 SVGAGI. The CDR3 is 14 residues long.